The rows below give T cell receptor beta chains drawn from one sample of a study of blood T cell repertoires in COVID-19. Assay: immunoSEQ multiplex PCR; the TCRdb copy retains only in-frame clones and omits some. The table includes 65,000 to 85,000 clones, around 83% detected once. Sequenced sample: peripheral blood. The receptors were sampled from a man aged 45-60 years with active COVID-19. Both conserved end residues are part of each CDR3. Each record gives: V gene, J gene, CDR3 protein.

TRBV30	TRBJ1-2	CAWSTERNYGYTF
TRBV12-3/TRBV12-4	TRBJ1-2	CASSLREGEGYTF
TRBV9	TRBJ2-1	CASSSSPIEEQFF
TRBV4-3	TRBJ2-3	CASSQDTGSSGDTQYF
TRBV6-5	TRBJ1-6	CATFRQASNSPLHF
TRBV2	TRBJ2-2	CASRVDRTTGELFF
TRBV12-3/TRBV12-4	TRBJ1-1	CASTRTENTEAFF
TRBV4-1	TRBJ2-7	CASSQIEDSSYEQYF
TRBV9	TRBJ2-1	CASSTQGVGLVSNEQFF
TRBV11-1	TRBJ2-2	CASSFGTSGRELFF
TRBV11-1	TRBJ1-2	CASSFPQTNYGYTF
TRBV4-1	TRBJ2-4	CASSHLRIAKNIQYF
TRBV6-5	TRBJ1-4	CASSSRGQGGEKLFF
TRBV5-1	TRBJ2-3	CASSLPGQGSTDTQYF
TRBV12-5	TRBJ2-3	CASGHLQGTTDTQYF
TRBV7-9	TRBJ1-5	CASSLGDRYNQPQHF
TRBV7-9	TRBJ2-3	CASSSEAGQRTDTQYF
TRBV9	TRBJ2-1	CASSALGSGFNEQFF
TRBV7-9	TRBJ2-3	CASSSRDTQYF
TRBV11-3	TRBJ1-1	CASSPRCGEEAFF
TRBV7-7	TRBJ2-5	CASSPIRGQETQYF
TRBV15	TRBJ2-3	CATSRDRSGSTDTQYF
TRBV10-3	TRBJ2-1	CAISEGLADEQFF
TRBV3-1/TRBV3-2	TRBJ2-5	CASSQETARGETQYF
TRBV27	TRBJ2-7	CASKRAGGAFEQYF
TRBV21-1	TRBJ2-1	CASSKEELSIRLKSDSYNEQFF
TRBV6-1	TRBJ2-7	CASSERYRGINEQYF
TRBV28	TRBJ2-7	CASSLGGAAYEQYF
TRBV7-8	TRBJ1-3	CASSLSEASGNTIYF
TRBV6-6	TRBJ1-1	CASSVQGRTEAFF
TRBV19	TRBJ1-1	CASSIRSAEAFF
TRBV3-1/TRBV3-2	TRBJ2-1	CASSQDMTGGGYNEQFF
TRBV5-1	TRBJ2-1	CASSLDINNEQFF
TRBV14	TRBJ2-1	CASSQDWQGGEQFF
TRBV2	TRBJ2-1	CASSSDRGSYNEQFF
TRBV30	TRBJ1-2	CAWSNEGRAMYGYTF
TRBV6-5	TRBJ2-7	CASRERETWTYEQYF
TRBV12-3/TRBV12-4	TRBJ2-2	CASSLNTGELFF
TRBV2	TRBJ1-1	CAILPRHATMNTEAFF
TRBV18	TRBJ1-1	CASSPGTQGQGVKDEAFF
TRBV3-1/TRBV3-2	TRBJ1-2	CASSQRQGLGYTF
TRBV27	TRBJ2-3	CASSPFLGTDTQYF
TRBV2	TRBJ2-4	CASSGRGSDIQYF
TRBV24-1	TRBJ1-4	CATRGQFNEKLFF
TRBV5-1	TRBJ2-5	CASSLAGLGHETQYF
TRBV6-5	TRBJ1-1	CASQRTVNTEAFF
TRBV7-9	TRBJ1-4	CASSQRRDNAELFF
TRBV5-5	TRBJ2-7	CASSQASTQVYEQYF
TRBV4-2	TRBJ2-3	CASSQDSGGATDTQYF
TRBV7-3	TRBJ2-2	CASSQNRGDTGELFF